This TCR beta chain was recorded in a study of beta chain features in type 1 diabetes. Whole-study results and caveats: People with Type 1 diabetes carried modestly yet significantly shorter TCRB CDR3s in all four CD4+ subsets. cDNA-based reads could over-represent cells with high TCR expression.

Turning to this clone: Its antigen is not known.

Sequenced material consisted of expressed TCRB transcripts (all of the isolated RNA was reverse transcribed). Sequencing used immunoSEQ multiplex PCR; TCRdb keeps in-frame clones, though not all of them. Of tens of thousands of clones in the sample, 60% to 75% are singletons; the top ten hold more than 1.5%. Germline lookup yields CDR1 MDHEN and CDR2 SYDVKM. The CDR3 is made up of 14 amino acids. V was shortened by 6 bases and J by 7 bases, with 18 bases between the two germline ends. The V and J genes are TRBV28 and TRBJ1-2, with D possibly matching TRBD1 (6 bases). This sequence was found in a man aged 30 to 45 with type 1 diabetes. Some clones in this sample may be carry-over from other donors' samples. Specimen: Tregs from blood. The CDR3 nucleotides read TGTGCCAGCAGAACATACCAACAGGGCTCTGGCTACACCTTC. Its protein is CASRTYQQGSGYTF.